This TCR beta chain was sequenced during a study of blood T cell repertoires in COVID-19. Study-wide background: The study drew acute and convalescent COVID-19 samples from the United States, Italy and Spain. The analysed material was cDNA or gDNA that came from T cells, B-cell-depleted T cells, or PBMCs.

In the original processing: Estimation of nucleated cell counts relied on the amplification of reference gene primers. Produced via immunoSEQ multiplex PCR; TCRdb's table is partial and in-frame only. V and J calls and clone size are those listed in that table; D and trimming were worked out from the DNA. The table includes over 250,000 clones, 80% to 90% detected once. This CDR3 comprises 14 residues. Trimming removed 5 bases from V and 3 bases from J, with 14 bases in between. Per germline, CDR1 MDHEN and CDR2 SYDVKM. The source is a woman aged 45-59 years with acute or convalescent COVID-19. V is TRBV28 and J is TRBJ2-7; TRBD2 is a possible D gene (6 bases). Sequences were obtained from peripheral blood. This CDR3 is CASSHAGTLYEQYF. CDR3 nucleotide sequence: TGTGCCAGCAGTCATGCCGGGACTCTCTACGAGCAGTACTTC.